What follows are 29 T cell receptor beta chains derived from one specimen sequenced in a study of OX40 agonist ivuxolimab in advanced cancers. Sequencing used immunoSEQ multiplex PCR; TCRdb keeps in-frame clones, though not all of them. Of 15,000 or so clones listed, about 80% are singletons. Source: CD4+ or CD8+ T cells sorted from blood, taken in a trial of the OX40 agonist ivuxolimab. These receptors were collected from an adult with an advanced solid tumor such as melanoma, head and neck, liver or kidney cancer.

The chain carries TRBV6-6 and TRBJ2-1; TRBD2 aligns across 10 bases. Germline CDR1 reads MNHNY; CDR2 reads SVGAGI (reference sequence). V gave up 5 bases and J gave up 7 bases; unmatched junction bases: 8. The CDR3 loop spans 15 amino acids. In nucleotides, the CDR3 is TGTGCCAGCAGTCTCGGGCTAGCGGGGGTGAATGAGCAGTTCTTC. It encodes CASSLGLAGVNEQFF.

This clone was counted a few times. This chain connects TRBV9 to TRBJ1-6, with D uncertain. This CDR3 spans 13 amino acids. Per germline, CDR1 SGDLS and CDR2 YYNGEE. Trimming removed 4 bases from V and 7 bases from J, with 9 bases in between. Here the CDR3 DNA reads TGTGCCAGCAGCCCCCTTGGGAATTCACCCCTCCACTTT. It translates to CASSPLGNSPLHF. The full variable domain, with the rest looked up from reference TRBV9 and TRBJ1-6, is DSGVTQTPKHLITATGQRVTLRCSPRSGDLSVYWYQQSLDQGLQFLIQYYNGEERAKGNILERFSAQQFPDLHSELNLSSLELGDSALYFCASSPLGNSPLHFGNGTRLTVT.

This chain connects TRBV27 to TRBJ2-2; the D is unclear. There are 13 residues in the CDR3. From germline, CDR1 is MNHEY and CDR2 SMNVEV (reference sequence). Trimming cost V 7 bases and J 4 bases, with 10 bases left between them. The CDR3 protein is CASKTLGTGELFF. As DNA, the CDR3 is TGTGCCAGCAAAACCTTAGGCACCGGGGAGCTGTTTTTT.

This rearrangement joins TRBV5-1 to TRBJ1-1; maybe TRBD1 (5 bases). Germline assignment: CDR1 SGHRS and CDR2 YFSETQ. V gave up 1 base and J gave up 1 base, with 14 bases separating them. CDR3 length equals 16 residues. CDR3 nucleotide sequence: TGCGCCAGCAGCTTGTATCCAGGGCTTACGAACACTGAAGCTTTCTTT. Its translation: CASSLYPGLTNTEAFF.

The chain couples TRBV27 to TRBJ2-7, with D perhaps matching TRBD2 (6 bases). V gave up 3 bases and J gave up 8 bases, with 14 bases separating them. The CDR3 loop spans 13 amino acids. Germline V gene lookup returns CDR1 MNHEY and CDR2 SMNVEV (reference sequence). In DNA form, the CDR3 reads TGTGCCAGCAGTTTCGGGACTCACAAGCAGCAGTACTTC. Amino acid sequence: CASSFGTHKQQYF.

The chain has TRBV2 and TRBJ2-3, with TRBD2 matching over 9 bases. The CDR3 has 19 residues. V was pared by 6 bases and J by 1 base, with 17 bases of the junction left unmatched. Germline lookup yields CDR1 SNHLY and CDR2 FYNNEI. The CDR3 reads CASSATPAGGWEGTDTQYF. For the CDR3, the DNA is TGTGCCAGCAGCGCCACCCCAGCGGGGGGCTGGGAGGGCACAGATACGCAGTATTTT.

The CDR3 DNA reads TGTGCCAGCAGCCCTTCGACAGGGGTCCCATCAGGCTACACCTTC. Its translation is CASSPSTGVPSGYTF. The chain combines TRBV6-8 with TRBJ1-2, with 8 bases identical to TRBD1. Germline V gives CDR1 MNHGY, CDR2 SAAAGT. The CDR3 loop spans 15 amino acids. Trimming took 6 bases from V and 8 from J; bases not matched to a gene: 14.

The chain carries TRBV14 and TRBJ2-5, with 8 bases aligning to TRBD1. CDR3 length: 15 residues. The germline CDR1 and CDR2 sequences are SGHDN and FVKESK. Trimming took 4 bases from V and 5 from J; bases not matched to a gene: 9. CDR3 sequence reads: CASSLRTGGYETQYF. Here the CDR3 DNA reads TGTGCCAGCAGCCTGCGAACAGGGGGGTATGAGACCCAGTACTTC.

Comments on this clone: This CDR3 is also generated by other DNA sequences in the sample. The V gene is TRBV9, the J gene TRBJ2-7; D remains unclear. The CDR3 totals 14 residues. The germline gives CDR1 SGDLS, CDR2 YYNGEE. V dropped 0 bases and J dropped 2 bases, with 9 bases sitting between them. The chain's CDR3 is CASSVEGGPYEQYF. CDR3 DNA: TGTGCCAGCAGCGTAGAGGGCGGCCCCTACGAGCAGTACTTC.

The chain carries TRBV9 and TRBJ2-5; no clear D. Germline loops: CDR1 SGDLS, CDR2 YYNGEE. Trimming took off 0 bases at V and 5 bases at J, with 11 bases between the two ends. The length of the CDR3 is 14 residues. In DNA form, the CDR3 reads TGTGCCAGCAGCGTAGGATGGGGAAGGGAGACCCAGTACTTC. Translating it yields CASSVGWGRETQYF.

V gene TRBV19 combines with J gene TRBJ2-3, with D possibly matching TRBD1 (6 bases). Germline CDR1 and CDR2: LNHDA and SQIVND (reference sequence). The CDR3 length is 13 residues. The germline V and J ends were trimmed by 11 bases and 4 bases, with 16 bases remaining between them. The CDR3 DNA reads as TGTGCCTGCCGACAGGTACAAGCAGATACGCAGTATTTT. Translated, it gives CACRQVQADTQYF. The full variable domain, rest sourced from reference TRBV19 and TRBJ2-3, is DGGITQSPKYLFRKEGQNVTLSCEQNLNHDAMYWYRQDPGQGLRLIYYSQIVNDFQKGDIAEGYSVSREKKESFPLTVTSAQKNPTAFYLCACRQVQADTQYFGPGTRLTVL.

Within the sample, this clone is medium-sized. The rearrangement uses TRBV4-3 and TRBJ2-3; 12 positions match TRBD1. The CDR3 runs to 17 residues. In germline, CDR1 is LGHNA, CDR2 YSLEER. V was pared by 4 bases and J by 6 bases, with 11 bases of the junction left unmatched. CDR3 in DNA: TGCGCCAGCAGCCTATCCGGGACAGGGGGCGGGATGGATACGCAGTATTTT. Translating gives CASSLSGTGGGMDTQYF.

V is TRBV7-2 and J is TRBJ2-1; 9 bases align to TRBD2. The V gene's germline CDR1 is SGHTA and CDR2 FQGNSA. CDR3 size: 15 residues. Unmatched junction bases numbered 4, after V lost 3 bases and J lost 4 bases. The CDR3 bases are TGTGCCAGCAGCTTCCTAGCGGGGTCTTACAATGAGCAGTTCTTC. Translation: CASSFLAGSYNEQFF.

This clone has a single count. J is TRBJ2-1 and V is TRBV6-4, with TRBD2 matching over 9 bases. Germline V lookup: CDR1 MRHNA, CDR2 SNTAGT. The CDR3 length is 15 residues. Germline trimming cut 3 bases from V and 4 bases from J; bases unmatched to any gene: 4. The CDR3 sequence is CASSDYLAGYNEQFF. The DNA for the CDR3 is TGTGCCAGCAGTGATTATCTAGCGGGGTACAATGAGCAGTTCTTC.

This chain links TRBV4-3 with TRBJ2-3; D possibly corresponds to TRBD2 (5 bases). Trimming took 5 bases from V and 1 from J, leaving 10 bases between them. The CDR3 is made up of 14 amino acids. Germline assignment: CDR1 LGHNA and CDR2 YSLEER. Here the CDR3 reads CASSGGSGTDTQYF. CDR3 DNA: TGCGCCAGCAGCGGAGGTAGTGGCACAGATACGCAGTATTTT.

This clone was seen only once. The rearrangement links TRBV19 to TRBJ2-7, with D uncertain. Germline CDR1 and CDR2: LNHDA and SQIVND (reference sequence). CDR3 length: 11 residues. V dropped 5 bases and J dropped 3 bases, with 5 bases sitting between them. The CDR3 coding sequence is TGTGCCAGTAGTGGGCACTACGAGCAGTACTTC. Translation gives CASSGHYEQYF.

The chain combines TRBV13 with TRBJ1-5; 8 bases fit TRBD1. The V segment lost 5 bases and the J segment 7 bases; nucleotides outside the gene matches: 13. Germline lookup yields CDR1 PRHDT and CDR2 FYEKMQ (reference sequence). CDR3 length equals 16 residues. The CDR3 loop reads CASSEPGRQGRQPQHF. CDR3 coding DNA: TGTGCCAGCAGCGAACCAGGACGACAGGGGAGGCAGCCCCAGCATTTT.

The gene calls are TRBV5-4 and TRBJ1-1, with D unclear. The CDR3 consists of 14 residues. Trimming removed 3 bases at V and 0 bases at J, with 9 bases between. Germline V gene data show CDR1 as SGHNT and CDR2 as YYREEE (reference sequence). This CDR3 is CASSWEKVNTEAFF. As DNA, the CDR3 is TGTGCCAGCAGCTGGGAGAAGGTGAACACTGAAGCTTTCTTT.

This rearrangement joins TRBV2 to TRBJ1-1, with no clear D. V was trimmed by 4 bases and J by 6 bases, leaving 3 bases between them. This CDR3 has 10 amino acids. Germline loops: CDR1 SNHLY, CDR2 FYNNEI. The CDR3 loop reads CASSGSEAFF. Here the CDR3 DNA reads TGTGCCAGCAGTGGCTCTGAAGCTTTCTTT.

The chain recombines TRBV11-3 with TRBJ2-7, with D uncertain. The V end lost 3 bases, the J end lost 5 bases, and 5 bases lay between the germline ends. Germline loops: CDR1 SGHNT, CDR2 YENEEA. The CDR3 loop spans 11 amino acids. The CDR3 protein is CASSFSDEQYF. DNA for the CDR3: TGTGCCAGCAGCTTTTCAGACGAGCAGTACTTC.

In regard to this clone: This sample also contains other DNA sequences that code for the same CDR3. The chain employs TRBV7-6 and TRBJ1-1, with TRBD1 matching 7 bases. The J segment lost 3 bases and the V segment lost 0 bases, leaving 4 bases of the junction unmatched. The germline V gene has CDR1 SGHVS and CDR2 FNYEAQ. The CDR3 length is 15 residues. CDR3 loop: CASSLARTGDTEAFF. As DNA, the CDR3 is TGTGCCAGCAGCTTAGCGCGAACAGGGGACACTGAAGCTTTCTTT.

The chain couples TRBV11-2 to TRBJ1-2, with D maybe TRBD1 (6 bases). This CDR3 is built from 14 residues. With 2 bases removed from V and 8 bases from J, the gap between germline ends came to 15 bases. In germline, CDR1 is SGHAT, CDR2 FQNNGV. CDR3: CASSLNKGGTGYTF. CDR3 coding DNA: TGTGCCAGCAGCTTAAATAAAGGGGGTACGGGCTACACCTTC.

The genes are TRBV5-6 and TRBJ1-5, with no clear D. There are 14 residues in the CDR3. The V and J ends lost 4 bases and 2 bases respectively, with 10 bases between them. Per the germline V gene, CDR1 is SGHDT and CDR2 is YYEEEE. The CDR3 nucleotides read TGTGCCAGCAGCACGGGAACGGGCAATCAGCCCCAGCATTTT. Protein product: CASSTGTGNQPQHF.

This clone appeared once. The rearrangement joins TRBV6-5 to TRBJ1-5, with D unresolved. CDR3 size: 16 residues. V shed 0 bases and J shed 3 bases, with 12 bases lying between them. CDR1 and CDR2 (germline): MNHEY, SVGAGI. In DNA, the CDR3 is TGTGCCAGCAGTTACTCCTTTGAAGCTTACAATCAGCCCCAGCATTTT. It encodes CASSYSFEAYNQPQHF.

The V and J genes are TRBV5-1 and TRBJ2-1; 12 bases line up with TRBD2. The germline CDR1 and CDR2 sequences are SGHRS and YFSETQ. J gave up 6 bases and V 3 bases, and 16 bases lay outside the gene matches. The CDR3 sequence is 19 residues long. CDR3 nucleotide sequence: TGCGCCAGCAGCTCGGCGGCGTCCTCTAGCGGGGGGGCGAGCAATGAGCAGTTCTTC. Translation: CASSSAASSSGGASNEQFF.

There are a few counts of this clone. CDR3 loop: CSVGANTEAFF. The CDR3, as DNA: TGCAGCGTGGGCGCGAACACTGAAGCTTTCTTT. V gene TRBV29-1 combines with J gene TRBJ1-1; D gene ambiguous. Germline CDR1 reads SQVTM; CDR2 reads ANQGSEA. V lost 6 bases and J 1 base, leaving 6 bases between the germline ends. This CDR3 is built from 11 residues.

The V call is TRBV29-1, the J call TRBJ2-3; 8 nucleotides match TRBD2. CDR1 is SQVTM and CDR2 is ANQGSEA in the germline V gene. The length of the CDR3 is 13 residues. Unmatched junction bases numbered 5, after V lost 5 bases and J lost 4 bases. In DNA form, the CDR3 reads TGCAGCGTTTTTAGCGGGGCGTCAGATACGCAGTATTTT. It yields the protein CSVFSGASDTQYF.

The J gene is TRBJ2-2, the V gene TRBV7-6; D not resolved. The CDR3 is 15 residues long. Trimming took 0 bases from V and 3 from J, leaving 8 bases between them. Germline CDR1 is SGHVS and CDR2 is FNYEAQ. The CDR3 reads CASSLAGGYTGELFF. The CDR3 nucleotides read TGTGCCAGCAGCTTAGCGGGTGGCTACACCGGGGAGCTGTTTTTT.

This clone was detected once. The J gene is TRBJ1-2, the V gene TRBV6-1; TRBD1 aligns across 7 bases. V trimming: 1 base; J trimming: 3 bases; junction bases outside the gene matches: 2. There are 14 residues in the CDR3. In germline, CDR1 is MNHNS, CDR2 SASEGT. As DNA, the CDR3 is TGTGCCAGCAGTGAAGGGACAGGATACTATGGCTACACCTTC. Translated: CASSEGTGYYGYTF.